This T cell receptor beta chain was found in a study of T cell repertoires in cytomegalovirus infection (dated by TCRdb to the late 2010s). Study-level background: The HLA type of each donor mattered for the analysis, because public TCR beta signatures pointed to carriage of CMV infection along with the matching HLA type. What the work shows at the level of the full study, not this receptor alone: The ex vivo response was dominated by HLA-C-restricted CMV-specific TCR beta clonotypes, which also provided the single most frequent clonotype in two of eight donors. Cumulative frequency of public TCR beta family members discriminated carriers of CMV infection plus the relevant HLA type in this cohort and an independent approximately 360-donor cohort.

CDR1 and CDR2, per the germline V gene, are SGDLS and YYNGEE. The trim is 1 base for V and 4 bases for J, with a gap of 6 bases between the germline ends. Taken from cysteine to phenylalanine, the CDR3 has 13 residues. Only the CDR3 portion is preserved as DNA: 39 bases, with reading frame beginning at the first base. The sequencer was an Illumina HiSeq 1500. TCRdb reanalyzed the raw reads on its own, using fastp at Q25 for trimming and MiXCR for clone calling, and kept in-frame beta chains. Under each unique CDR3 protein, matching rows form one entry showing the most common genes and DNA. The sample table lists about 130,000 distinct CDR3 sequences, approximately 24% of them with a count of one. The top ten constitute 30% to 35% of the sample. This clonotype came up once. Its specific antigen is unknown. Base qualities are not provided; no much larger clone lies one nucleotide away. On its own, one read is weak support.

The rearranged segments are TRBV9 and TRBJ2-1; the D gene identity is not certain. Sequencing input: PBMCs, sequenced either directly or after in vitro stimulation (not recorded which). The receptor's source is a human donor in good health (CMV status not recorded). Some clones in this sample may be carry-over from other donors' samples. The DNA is TGTGCCAGCAGCGTAAACCCTTACAATGAGCAGTTCTTC. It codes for CASSVNPYNEQFF.